The following is a T cell receptor beta chain sequence with its context. CDR1 and CDR2 from the germline V gene are SGHAT and FQDESV (reference sequence). Trimming took 6 bases from V and 4 from J; bases not matched to a gene: 9. The CDR3 is 15 amino acids. The sample is drawn from a study of cytomegalovirus exposure and HLA in healthy donors. PCR involved 60 Vbeta and 13 Jbeta primers. The protocol was immunoSEQ multiplex PCR, while the TCRdb copy is restricted to in-frame clones and leaves out a portion. Altogether roughly 120,000 clones are present, approximately 71% being singletons, with the ten largest covering around 8.1%.

This receptor was taken from a man aged 40-50 years in good health and CMV-seronegative. The J gene is TRBJ2-1, the V gene TRBV11-1; 7 bases agree with TRBD1. The sample was PBMCs. The chain's CDR3 is CASRDRDRPYNEQFF. CDR3 bases: TGTGCCAGCAGAGACCGGGACAGACCTTACAATGAGCAGTTCTTC.